This T cell receptor beta chain was retrieved from a study of PD-1 blockade in classical Hodgkin lymphoma. The data were produced by immunoSEQ multiplex PCR, yet TCRdb's version contains in-frame clones alone and is incomplete. The sample includes around 60,000 clones, approximately 94% of them seen just once. V lost 1 base, J lost 7 bases, and 9 bases stayed unmatched. Germline CDR1 MNHNY, CDR2 SVGAGI (reference sequence). The CDR3 is 15 amino acids. Regarding time point: cycle 4 day 1 (C4D1), after about 6 weeks of nivolumab. With no exception, relapse followed autologous stem cell transplantation in all patients, and brentuximab vedotin exposure varied.

Sample: peripheral blood mononuclear cells (PBMCs), taken before the fourth cycle of nivolumab. This clonotype was sampled from a human donor with classical Hodgkin lymphoma. This rearrangement joins TRBV6-6 to TRBJ2-7; 8 bases line up with TRBD1. In DNA form, the CDR3 reads TGTGCCAGCAGTTACTGGACAGGGCGTATAGGGGAGCAGTACTTC. It codes for CASSYWTGRIGEQYF.